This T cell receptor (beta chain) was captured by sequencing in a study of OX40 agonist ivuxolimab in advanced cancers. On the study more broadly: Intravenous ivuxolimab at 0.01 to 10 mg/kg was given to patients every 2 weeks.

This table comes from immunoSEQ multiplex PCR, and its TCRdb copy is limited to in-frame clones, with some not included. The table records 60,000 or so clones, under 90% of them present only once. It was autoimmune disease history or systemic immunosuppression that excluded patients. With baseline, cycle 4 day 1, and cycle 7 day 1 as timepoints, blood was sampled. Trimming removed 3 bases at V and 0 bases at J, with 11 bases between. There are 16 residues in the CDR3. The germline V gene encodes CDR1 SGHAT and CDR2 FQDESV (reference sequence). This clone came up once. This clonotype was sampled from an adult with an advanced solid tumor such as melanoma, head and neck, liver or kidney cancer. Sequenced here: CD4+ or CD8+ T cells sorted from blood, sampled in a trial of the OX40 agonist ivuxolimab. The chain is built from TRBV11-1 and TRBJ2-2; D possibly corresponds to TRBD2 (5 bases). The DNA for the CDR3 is TGTGCCAGCAGCTTTCGCGGGTCCGCGAACACCGGGGAGCTGTTTTTT. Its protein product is CASSFRGSANTGELFF.